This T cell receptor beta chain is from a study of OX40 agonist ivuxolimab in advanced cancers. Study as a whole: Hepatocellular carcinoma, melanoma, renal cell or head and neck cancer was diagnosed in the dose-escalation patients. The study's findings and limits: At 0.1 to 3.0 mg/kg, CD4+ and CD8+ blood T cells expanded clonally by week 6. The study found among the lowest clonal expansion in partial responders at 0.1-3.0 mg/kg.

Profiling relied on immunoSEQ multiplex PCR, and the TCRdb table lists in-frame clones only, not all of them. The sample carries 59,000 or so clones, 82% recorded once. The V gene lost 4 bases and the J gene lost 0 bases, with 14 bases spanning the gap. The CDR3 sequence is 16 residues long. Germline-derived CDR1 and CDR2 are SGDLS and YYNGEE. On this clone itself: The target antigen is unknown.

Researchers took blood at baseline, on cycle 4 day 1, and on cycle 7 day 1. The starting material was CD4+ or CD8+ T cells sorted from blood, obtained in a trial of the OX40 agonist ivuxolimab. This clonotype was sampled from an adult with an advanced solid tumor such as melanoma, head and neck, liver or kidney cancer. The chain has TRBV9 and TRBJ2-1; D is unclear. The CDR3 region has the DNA TGTGCCAGCAGCCCCCGTGTGGGATTCTCCTACAATGAGCAGTTCTTC. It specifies CASSPRVGFSYNEQFF.